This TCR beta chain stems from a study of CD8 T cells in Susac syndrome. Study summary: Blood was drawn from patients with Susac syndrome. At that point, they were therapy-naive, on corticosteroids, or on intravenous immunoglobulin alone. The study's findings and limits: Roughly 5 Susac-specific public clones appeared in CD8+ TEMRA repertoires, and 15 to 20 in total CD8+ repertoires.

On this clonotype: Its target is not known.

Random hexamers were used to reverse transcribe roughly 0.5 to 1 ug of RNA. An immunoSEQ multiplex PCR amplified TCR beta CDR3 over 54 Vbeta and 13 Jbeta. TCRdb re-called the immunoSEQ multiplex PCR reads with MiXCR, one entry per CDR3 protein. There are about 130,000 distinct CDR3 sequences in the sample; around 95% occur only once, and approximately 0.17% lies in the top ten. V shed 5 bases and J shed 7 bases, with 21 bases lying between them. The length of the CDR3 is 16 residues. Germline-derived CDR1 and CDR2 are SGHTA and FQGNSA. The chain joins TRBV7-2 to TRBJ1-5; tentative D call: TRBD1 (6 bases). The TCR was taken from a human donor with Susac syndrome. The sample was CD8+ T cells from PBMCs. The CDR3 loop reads CASSPAGVGARQPQHF. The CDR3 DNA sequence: TGTGCCAGCAGCCCCGCGGGTGTGGGGGCGAGGCAGCCCCAGCATTTT.